Each of the 23 T cell receptor beta chains below was sequenced from the same sample in a study of T-cell reconstitution after alpha-beta-depleted transplantation in children. Unique molecular identifiers were used to barcode this TCRbeta library. MiXCR was run by TCRdb on the PCR reads, yielding one entry per CDR3 protein. The table records fewer than 550,000 distinct CDR3 sequences, approximately 10% of them present only once. Sequenced here: PBMCs, mostly from graft donor cells, sampled 180 days after TCRalphabeta/CD19-depleted stem cell transplant. The receptors come from a female patient aged 2-9 years who had a stem cell transplant for aplastic anemia, so the T cells may come from the graft donor.

This sequence joins TRBV12-3 or TRBV12-4 and TRBJ2-1; D may be TRBD1 (6 bases). CDR3 length: 15 residues. Trimming removed 5 bases from V and 2 bases from J, with 13 bases in between. The CDR3 DNA sequence: TGTGCCAGCAGTCTCCGGACAGTCACCTACAATGAGCAGTTCTTC. Amino acid sequence: CASSLRTVTYNEQFF.

This clonotype was picked up many times. The chain is built from TRBV5-4 and TRBJ1-2; possibly TRBD1 for D (6 bases). V was cut by 2 bases and J by 4 bases, with 9 bases left in between. The CDR3 consists of 13 residues. Germline V gene lookup returns CDR1 SGHNT and CDR2 YYREEE (reference sequence). The CDR3 sequence: CASSFDRPYGYTF. The CDR3 nucleotides read TGTGCCAGCAGCTTTGACAGGCCCTATGGCTACACCTTC.

The V call is TRBV5-1, the J call TRBJ2-1; 15 positions agree with TRBD2. V was pared by 4 bases and J by 9 bases, with 2 bases of the junction left unmatched. This CDR3 region has 14 residues. The germline gives CDR1 SGHRS, CDR2 YFSETQ. The CDR3 sequence: CASSPGLAGGEQFF. In DNA, the CDR3 is TGCGCCAGCAGCCCGGGACTAGCGGGAGGTGAGCAGTTCTTC.

J is TRBJ2-1 and V is TRBV18; TRBD2 agrees at 13 bases. V shed 3 bases, J shed 1 base, and the junction held 3 bases outside the gene matches. Germline values: CDR1 KGHSH, CDR2 LQKENI. The CDR3 consists of 17 residues. The chain's CDR3 is CASSPTSGGGSYNEQFF. CDR3 sequence (DNA): TGTGCCAGCTCACCCACTAGCGGGGGGGGTTCCTACAATGAGCAGTTCTTC. Filled out from reference TRBV18 and TRBJ2-1, the complete variable domain reads NAGVMQNPRHLVRRRGQEARLRCSPMKGHSHVYWYRQLPEEGLKFMVYLQKENIIDESGMPKERFSAEFPKEGPSILRIQQVVRGDSAAYFCASSPTSGGGSYNEQFFGPGTRLTVL.

The V and J genes are TRBV27 and TRBJ2-1; 10 bases agree with TRBD2. The V gene end was trimmed by 6 bases and the J gene end by 4 bases; junction bases not matched to a gene: 6. Germline V gives CDR1 MNHEY, CDR2 SMNVEV (reference sequence). CDR3 length equals 15 residues. The CDR3 loop reads CASRIGTSEYNEQFF. CDR3 coding DNA: TGTGCCAGCAGGATTGGGACTAGCGAATACAATGAGCAGTTCTTC.

This clonotype was seen only a few times. This chain links TRBV18 with TRBJ1-5; TRBD1 is a possible D gene (5 bases). The V end was cut by 6 bases, the J end by 4 bases, with 13 bases between. CDR3 length: 14 amino acids. Germline CDR1 KGHSH, CDR2 LQKENI. CDR3 in DNA: TGTGCCAGCTCCCAAGCTGGGGCGAATCAGCCCCAGCATTTT. It translates to CASSQAGANQPQHF.

There are many counts of this clonotype. The chain is built from TRBV29-1 and TRBJ2-1, with 8 bases that match TRBD2. The CDR3 runs to 13 residues. The germline V gene encodes CDR1 SQVTM and CDR2 ANQGSEA. V gave up 5 bases and J gave up 6 bases; unmatched junction bases: 6. The CDR3 bases are TGCAGCGTTCGGGAGGGCCTCGCCAATGAGCAGTTCTTC. The encoded protein is CSVREGLANEQFF.

Concerning this clonotype itself: A much larger clonotype is one base distant, so this may be a read error. The chain couples TRBV20-1 to TRBJ2-1; 10 positions match TRBD2. V was pared by 2 bases and J by 2 bases, with 0 bases of the junction left unmatched. This CDR3 has 14 residues. In germline, CDR1 is DFQATT, CDR2 SNEGSKA (reference sequence). The CDR3 nucleotides are TGCAGTGCTAGAAGCGGGAGGGCCTACAATGAGCAGTTCTTC. This sequence encodes CSARSGRAYNEQFF.

Only a few counts were recorded for this clonotype. The rearrangement joins TRBV15 to TRBJ2-5; no reliable D call. The CDR3 covers 13 residues. Trimming took 0 bases from V and 5 from J, leaving 7 bases between them. The germline gives CDR1 LNHNV, CDR2 YYDKDF (reference sequence). The CDR3 DNA follows: TGTGCCACCAGCAGAGATTATTGGGAGACCCAGTACTTC. This gives the protein CATSRDYWETQYF.

The rearrangement joins TRBV20-1 to TRBJ1-4; TRBD1 matches at 7 bases. This CDR3 is 13 amino acids long. Trimming removed 6 bases from V and 5 bases from J; junction bases left unmatched: 6. Looked up from germline, CDR1 is DFQATT and CDR2 is SNEGSKA (reference sequence). CDR3 sequence (DNA): TGCAGTGCCTTGAGGGGACAGAATGAAAAACTGTTTTTT. Translation: CSALRGQNEKLFF.

There are a few counts of this clonotype. V usage is TRBV10-3 and J usage is TRBJ1-5, with D hard to call. V lost 5 bases and J lost 0, with 11 bases in between. The CDR3 runs 15 residues. In germline, CDR1 is ENHRY, CDR2 SYGVKD. The CDR3 DNA sequence: TGTGCCATCAGTACCCGGGGAGCTAGCAATCAGCCCCAGCATTTT. It codes for CAISTRGASNQPQHF.

A few counts support this clonotype. The CDR3 DNA reads as TGTGCCAGCAGTCACCGACAGGGGAGGGTTTGGGACACTGAAGCTTTCTTT. This codes for CASSHRQGRVWDTEAFF. The genes are TRBV28 and TRBJ1-1; 8 bases agree with TRBD1. The V gene's germline CDR1 is MDHEN and CDR2 SYDVKM. J lost 3 bases, V lost 5 bases, and 14 bases had no gene match. The CDR3 sequence is 17 residues long.

The chain is built from TRBV5-1 and TRBJ2-1; TRBD2 might be the D (5 bases). Trimming left V 4 bases short and J 3 bases short, with 14 bases between. The V gene's germline CDR1 is SGHRS and CDR2 YFSETQ. The CDR3 sequence is 15 residues long. The DNA of the CDR3 is TGCGCCAGCAGCAGGACTCCGCGCCTCTACAATGAGCAGTTCTTC. Protein sequence: CASSRTPRLYNEQFF.

This clonotype occurred a few times. This chain connects TRBV7-2 to TRBJ2-7, with TRBD1 identical over 7 bases. V shed 4 bases and J 0 bases; nucleotides not matched to a gene: 3. CDR3 length: 14 amino acids. CDR1 and CDR2 (germline): SGHTA, FQGNSA. CDR3 protein: CASSSRQGSYEQYV. CDR3 DNA sequence: TGTGCCAGCAGCTCCAGACAGGGCTCCTACGAGCAGTACGTC.

A few counts support this clonotype. CDR3 sequence: CASSVQVGELFF. DNA of the CDR3: TGTGCCAGCAGCGTACAGGTCGGGGAGCTGTTTTTT. The chain recombines TRBV9 with TRBJ2-2; the D is unclear. V was trimmed by 1 base and J by 7 bases, leaving 5 bases between them. The CDR3 extends over 12 amino acids. Germline V CDR1 and CDR2: SGDLS, YYNGEE.

The rearrangement joins TRBV27 to TRBJ2-6; possibly TRBD2 for D (6 bases). Trimming took off 6 bases at V and 4 bases at J, with 16 bases between the two ends. The CDR3 sequence is 16 residues long. Germline CDR1 is MNHEY and CDR2 is SMNVEV (reference sequence). In nucleotides, the CDR3 is TGTGCCAGCAGCCGATCCTCGAGCGGGGGGGCCAACGTCCTGACTTTC. It is translated as CASSRSSSGGANVLTF.

In regard to this clonotype: A much larger clone lies a single base off, so this may be a read error. The gene calls are TRBV18 and TRBJ1-1; D gene uncertain. This CDR3 contains 13 residues. The V gene's germline CDR1 is KGHSH and CDR2 LQKENI. Trimming stripped 1 base from V and 1 base from J, with 4 bases between. The CDR3 loop is CASSPLENTEAFF. CDR3 coding DNA: TGTGCCAGCTCACCACTGGAGAACACTGAAGCTTTCTTT.

The sample holds a few counts of this clonotype. The chain has TRBV13 and TRBJ2-7, with D possibly called TRBD1 or TRBD2 (5 bases each). The CDR3 totals 14 residues. Trimming shortened V by 5 bases and J by 2 bases, and 13 bases separated the two germline ends. CDR1 is PRHDT, CDR2 FYEKMQ, per germline (reference sequence). The CDR3 coding sequence is TGTGCCAGCAGCGTGCGGTTGGGGGCCTACGAGCAGTACGTC. Translation gives CASSVRLGAYEQYV.

V is TRBV27 and J is TRBJ2-5; unclear D gene. Germline CDR1 MNHEY, CDR2 SMNVEV (reference sequence). V gave up 4 bases and J gave up 5 bases, with 11 bases separating them. This CDR3 contains 13 residues. Here the CDR3 DNA reads TGTGCCAGCAGTTCCCACACGAGGGAGACCCAGTACTTC. It encodes CASSSHTRETQYF.

The chain has TRBV7-8 and TRBJ2-7; D is unclear. Trimming removed 0 bases at V and 6 bases at J, with 9 bases between. The germline gives CDR1 SGHVS, CDR2 FQNEAQ. The CDR3 loop spans 13 amino acids. CDR3 in DNA: TGTGCCAGCAGCTTAGCCCCCGATTGCGAGCAGTACTTC. It yields the protein CASSLAPDCEQYF.

This clonotype was detected ten times or more. This rearrangement joins TRBV7-9 to TRBJ2-1, with TRBD1 as a possible D gene (6 bases). V was pared by 5 bases and J by 10 bases, with 12 bases between. Germline CDR1 and CDR2: SEHNR and FQNEAQ (reference sequence). CDR3 length: 12 amino acids. The DNA of the CDR3 is TGTGCCAGCAGCCCGGGACAACCGGAGCAGTTCTTC. Its protein is CASSPGQPEQFF.

The rearrangement links TRBV28 to TRBJ1-2; 11 bases line up with TRBD1. The germline CDR1 and CDR2 sequences are MDHEN and SYDVKM. The CDR3 is made up of 15 amino acids. V lost 5 bases, J lost 6 bases, and 8 bases stayed unmatched. The CDR3 sequence is CASSPGTGGVNGYTF. For the CDR3, the DNA is TGTGCCAGCAGTCCTGGGACAGGGGGGGTTAATGGCTACACCTTC.

This clonotype turned up a few times. The chain recombines TRBV5-1 with TRBJ2-5; D gene ambiguous. Germline V gene lookup returns CDR1 SGHRS and CDR2 YFSETQ. The length of the CDR3 is 15 residues. Trimming stripped 0 bases from V and 4 bases from J, with 13 bases between. CDR3 sequence: CASSLGVDWRETQYF. The CDR3 DNA is TGCGCCAGCAGCTTGGGGGTCGACTGGCGAGAGACCCAGTACTTC. Filled out from reference TRBV5-1 and TRBJ2-5, the complete variable domain reads KAGVTQTPRYLIKTRGQQVTLSCSPISGHRSVSWYQQTPGQGLQFLFEYFSETQRNKGNFPGRFSGRQFSNSRSEMNVSTLELGDSALYLCASSLGVDWRETQYFGPGTRLLVL.